Given below is one TCR beta chain in context. No antigen is known for it. This sample is part of a study of vaccination effects on CD4 cells after COVID-19. Study-wide points: New vaccine-induced clones made up most post-vaccine spike-reactive clones in convalescents. Relatively few convalescent patients took part in the study, which had no early post-infection timepoints.

ViraFEST expansion of antigen-specific CD4+ T cells with viral peptide pools preceded sequencing. Culture lasted around eleven days before CD4+ T cell isolation. This individual contracted SARS-CoV-2 between March and December 2020, as verified by PCR. It was with around 10 IU/ml IL-2 and roughly 9.2 ug/ml peptides that some 2 million PBMC per well were cultured. Both day 3 and day 7 saw half the medium replaced with IL-2 medium. Measured with immunoSEQ multiplex PCR; TCRdb has only the in-frame clones, and not every one. The sample shows tens of thousands of clones, 73% of them seen only once. Germline lookup yields CDR1 LGHDT and CDR2 YNNKEL (reference sequence). With 2 bases clipped from V and 8 bases from J, the junction kept 4 bases outside the gene matches. The CDR3 sequence is 14 residues long.

Sequencing was performed on CD4+ T cells from PBMCs cultured with a peptide pool, taken before COVID-19 vaccination. The receptor was derived from a human donor who had a prior SARS-CoV-2 infection. The V call is TRBV3-1 (or the pseudogene TRBV3-2), the J call TRBJ2-1; TRBD2 agrees at 9 bases. CDR3 in amino acids: CASSQTGLAYEQFF. The CDR3 DNA reads as TGTGCCAGCAGCCAAACGGGACTAGCCTATGAGCAGTTCTTC.